This T cell receptor (beta chain) was identified in a study of control samples from healthy donors and cancer patients. Germline V lookup: CDR1 MNHEY, CDR2 SVGAGI. The V and J ends lost 7 bases and 3 bases respectively, with 16 bases between them. This CDR3 contains 15 residues. Profiled with immunoSEQ multiplex PCR; TCRdb holds only in-frame clones, not every one. The profile shows approximately 79,000 clones, approximately 90% of them singletons. The source of this sequence is a man aged 50-59 years in good health. The chain is built from TRBV6-5 and TRBJ1-3; D ambiguous. The sequencing sample was made of blood. The CDR3 DNA follows: TGTGCCAGCACCTATACGGGGTCTGGTGGAAACACCATATATTTT. Encoded protein: CASTYTGSGGNTIYF.